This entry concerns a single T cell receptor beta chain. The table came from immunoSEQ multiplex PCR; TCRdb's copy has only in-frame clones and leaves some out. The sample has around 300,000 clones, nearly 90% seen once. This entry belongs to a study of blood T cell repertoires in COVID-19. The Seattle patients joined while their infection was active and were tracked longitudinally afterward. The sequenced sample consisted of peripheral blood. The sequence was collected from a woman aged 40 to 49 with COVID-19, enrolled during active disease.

The CDR3 loop is CASSYPSGTTHNEQFF. CDR3 in DNA: TGTGCCAGCAGTTACCCTTCTGGGACTACTCACAATGAGCAGTTCTTC. The V call is TRBV6-5, the J call TRBJ2-1; 7 bases are shared with TRBD2. This CDR3 has 16 amino acids. Germline V gene lookup returns CDR1 MNHEY and CDR2 SVGAGI. V lost 2 bases, J lost 5 bases, and 9 bases stayed unmatched.